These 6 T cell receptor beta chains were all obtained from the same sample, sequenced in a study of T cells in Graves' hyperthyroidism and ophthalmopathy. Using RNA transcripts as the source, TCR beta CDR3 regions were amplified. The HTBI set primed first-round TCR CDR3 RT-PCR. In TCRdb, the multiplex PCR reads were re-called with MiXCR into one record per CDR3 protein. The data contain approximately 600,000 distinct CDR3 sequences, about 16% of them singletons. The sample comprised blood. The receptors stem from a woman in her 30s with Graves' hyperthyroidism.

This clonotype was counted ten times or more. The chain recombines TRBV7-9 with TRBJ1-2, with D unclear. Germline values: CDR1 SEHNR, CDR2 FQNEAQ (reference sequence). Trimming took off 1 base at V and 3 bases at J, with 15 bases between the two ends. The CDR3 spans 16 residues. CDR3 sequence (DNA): TGTGCCAGCAGCTTAGTATCTCCGGGGTTGGACTATGGCTACACCTTC. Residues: CASSLVSPGLDYGYTF. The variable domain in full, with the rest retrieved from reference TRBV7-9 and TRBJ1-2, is DTGVSQNPRHKITKRGQNVTFRCDPISEHNRLYWYRQTLGQGPEFLTYFQNEAQLEKSRLLSDRFSAERPKGSFSTLEIQRTEQGDSAMYLCASSLVSPGLDYGYTFGSGTRLTVV.

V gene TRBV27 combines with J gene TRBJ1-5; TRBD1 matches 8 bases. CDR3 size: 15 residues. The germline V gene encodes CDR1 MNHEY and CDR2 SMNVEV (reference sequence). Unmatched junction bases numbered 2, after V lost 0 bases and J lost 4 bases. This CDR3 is CASSLSTGGNQPQHF. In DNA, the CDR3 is TGTGCCAGCAGTTTATCCACAGGGGGGAATCAGCCCCAGCATTTT.

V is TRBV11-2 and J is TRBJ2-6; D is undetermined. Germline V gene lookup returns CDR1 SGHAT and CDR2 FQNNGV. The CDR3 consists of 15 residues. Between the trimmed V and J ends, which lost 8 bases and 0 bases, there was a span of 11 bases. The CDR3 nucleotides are TGTGCCAGCGATCAAAGTACCTCTGGGGCCAACGTCCTGACTTTC. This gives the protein CASDQSTSGANVLTF. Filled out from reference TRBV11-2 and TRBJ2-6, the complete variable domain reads EAGVAQSPRYKIIEKRQSVAFWCNPISGHATLYWYQQILGQGPKLLIQFQNNGVVDDSQLPKDRFSAERLKGVDSTLKIQPAKLEDSAVYLCASDQSTSGANVLTFGAGSRLTVL.

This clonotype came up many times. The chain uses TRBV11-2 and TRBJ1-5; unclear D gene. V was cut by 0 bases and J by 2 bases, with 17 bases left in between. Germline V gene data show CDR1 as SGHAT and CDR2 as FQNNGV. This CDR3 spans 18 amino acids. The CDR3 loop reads CASSLDPRGKTGNQPQHF. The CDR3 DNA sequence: TGTGCCAGCAGCTTAGATCCCCGCGGAAAGACCGGCAATCAGCCCCAGCATTTT. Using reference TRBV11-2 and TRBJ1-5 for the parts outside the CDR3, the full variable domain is EAGVAQSPRYKIIEKRQSVAFWCNPISGHATLYWYQQILGQGPKLLIQFQNNGVVDDSQLPKDRFSAERLKGVDSTLKIQPAKLEDSAVYLCASSLDPRGKTGNQPQHFGDGTRLSIL.

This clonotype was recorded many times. The CDR3 here is CASSLRLAGAFNEQYF. The CDR3 DNA follows: TGTGCCAGCAGCTTAAGGCTAGCGGGAGCTTTCAACGAGCAGTACTTC. The rearrangement joins TRBV11-2 to TRBJ2-7; 10 nucleotides match TRBD2. Trimming at V came to 2 bases and at J to 5 bases, leaving 9 bases not matched to a gene. Germline CDR1 is SGHAT and CDR2 is FQNNGV. CDR3 length: 16 amino acids.

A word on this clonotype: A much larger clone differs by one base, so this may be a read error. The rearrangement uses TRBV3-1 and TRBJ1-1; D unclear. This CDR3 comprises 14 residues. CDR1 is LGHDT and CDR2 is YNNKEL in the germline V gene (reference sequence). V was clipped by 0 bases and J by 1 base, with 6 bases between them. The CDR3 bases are TGTGCCAGCAGCCAAGAGGGGAGGAACACTGAAGCTTTCTTT. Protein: CASSQEGRNTEAFF.